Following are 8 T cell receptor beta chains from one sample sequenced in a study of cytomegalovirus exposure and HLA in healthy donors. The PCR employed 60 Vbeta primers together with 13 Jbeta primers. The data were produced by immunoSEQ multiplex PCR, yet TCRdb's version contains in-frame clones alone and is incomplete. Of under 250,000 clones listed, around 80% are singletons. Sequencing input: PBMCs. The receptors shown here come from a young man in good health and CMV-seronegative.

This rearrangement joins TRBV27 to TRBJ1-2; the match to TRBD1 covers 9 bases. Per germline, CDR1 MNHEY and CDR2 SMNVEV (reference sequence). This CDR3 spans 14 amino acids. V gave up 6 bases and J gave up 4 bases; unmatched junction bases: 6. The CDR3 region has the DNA TGTGCCAGCAGCCGGACAGGGGTCTCCTATGGCTACACCTTC. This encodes CASSRTGVSYGYTF.

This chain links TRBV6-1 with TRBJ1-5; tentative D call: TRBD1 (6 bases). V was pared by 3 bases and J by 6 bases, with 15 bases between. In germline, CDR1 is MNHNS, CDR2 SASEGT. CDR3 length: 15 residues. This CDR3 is CASSDPRGLGQPQHF. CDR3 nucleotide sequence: TGTGCCAGCAGTGATCCTAGGGGGTTGGGTCAGCCCCAGCATTTT.

CDR3 DNA: TGTGCCAGCAGTTCCTCGGACTGGCGAGATACGCAGTATTTT. Its protein product is CASSSSDWRDTQYF. The chain is built from TRBV28 and TRBJ2-3, with a weak D call TRBD2 (5 bases). Germline loops: CDR1 MDHEN, CDR2 SYDVKM. The CDR3 extends over 14 amino acids. The V and J ends lost 4 bases and 5 bases respectively, with 13 bases between them.

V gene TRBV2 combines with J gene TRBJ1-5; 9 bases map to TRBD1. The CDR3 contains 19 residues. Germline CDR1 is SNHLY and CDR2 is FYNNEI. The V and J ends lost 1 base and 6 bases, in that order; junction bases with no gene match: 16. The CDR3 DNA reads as TGTGCCAGCAGTGAAGATACCGGGACAGGGCCCCGGGTTGGTCAGCCCCAGCATTTT. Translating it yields CASSEDTGTGPRVGQPQHF. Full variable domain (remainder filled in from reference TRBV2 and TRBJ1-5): EPEVTQTPSHQVTQMGQEVILRCVPISNHLYFYWYRQILGQKVEFLVSFYNNEISEKSEIFDDQFSVERPDGSNFTLKIRSTKLEDSAMYFCASSEDTGTGPRVGQPQHFGDGTRLSIL.

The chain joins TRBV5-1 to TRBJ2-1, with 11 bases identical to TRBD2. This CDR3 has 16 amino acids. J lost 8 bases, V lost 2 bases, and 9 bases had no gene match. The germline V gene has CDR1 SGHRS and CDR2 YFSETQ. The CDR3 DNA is TGCGCCAGCAGCTTAACCGGGACTAGCGGACTCGATGAGCAGTTCTTC. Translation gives CASSLTGTSGLDEQFF.

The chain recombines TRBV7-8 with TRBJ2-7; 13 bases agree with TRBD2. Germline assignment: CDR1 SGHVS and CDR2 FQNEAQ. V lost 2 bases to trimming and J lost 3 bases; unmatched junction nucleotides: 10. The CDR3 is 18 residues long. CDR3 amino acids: CASSLPPLGLAGIYEQYF. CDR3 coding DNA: TGTGCCAGCAGCTTACCTCCCCTGGGACTAGCGGGAATCTACGAGCAGTACTTC.

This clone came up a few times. In DNA, the CDR3 is TGTGCCTCTGTAAGGACTAGATCCAGAGATACGCAGTATTTT. Its protein product is CASVRTRSRDTQYF. The V call is TRBV2, the J call TRBJ2-3; TRBD2 matches 7 bases. The CDR3 extends over 14 amino acids. Germline CDR1 SNHLY, CDR2 FYNNEI. Trimming cost V 11 bases and J 5 bases; bases outside gene matches: 13.

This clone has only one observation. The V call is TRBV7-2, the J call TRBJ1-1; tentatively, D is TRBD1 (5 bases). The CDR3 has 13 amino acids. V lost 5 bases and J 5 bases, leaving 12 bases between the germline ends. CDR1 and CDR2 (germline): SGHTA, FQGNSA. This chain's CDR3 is CASSRRTLTEAFF. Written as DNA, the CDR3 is TGTGCCAGCAGCAGGCGGACACTAACTGAAGCTTTCTTT.